These T cell receptor beta chains were read from a single sample in a study of control samples from healthy donors and cancer patients. The protocol was immunoSEQ multiplex PCR, while the TCRdb copy is restricted to in-frame clones and leaves out a portion. The repertoire holds 150,000 to 200,000 clones, with over 85% as singletons. The sample taken for sequencing was blood. The source of these receptors is a middle-aged woman in good health. The CDR3 runs from the conserved cysteine through the conserved F or W. D genes are given only for firm matches. Part of the rows lack a size; the others show once, few, many or a class for expanded clones.

size	J	length	V	D	DNA	CDR3
.	TRBJ1-2	17	TRBV7-2	TRBD1	TGTGCCAGCAGCTCCTATCGCAGGGGGCTATCTAACTATGGCTACACCTTC	CASSSYRRGLSNYGYTF
.	TRBJ1-1	14	TRBV27	.	TGTGCCAGCAGTTTATTAGCGGGGGTCTCTGAAGCTTTCTTT	CASSLLAGVSEAFF
.	TRBJ1-2	15	TRBV6-2/TRBV6-3	TRBD1	TGTGCCAGCAGCCGGGACAGGGCTGGCGGCTATGGCTACACCTTC	CASSRDRAGGYGYTF
.	TRBJ1-6	17	TRBV4-3	TRBD1	TGCGCCAGCAGCCAAGGACAGGGTCCCACGACTAATTCACCCCTCCACTTT	CASSQGQGPTTNSPLHF
.	TRBJ1-2	13	TRBV12-3/TRBV12-4	.	TGTGCCAGCAGTCCCCGCTTGGGCTATGGCTACACCTTC	CASSPRLGYGYTF
.	TRBJ1-1	14	TRBV7-2	.	TGTGCCAGCAGCTCGCCGGGGGGCACGCTGGGGGCTTTCTTT	CASSSPGGTLGAFF
.	TRBJ1-2	13	TRBV4-2	.	TGTGCCAGCAGCCAAGATGAGGGCAGGGGCTACACCTTC	CASSQDEGRGYTF
.	TRBJ2-7	13	TRBV7-2	.	TGTGCCAGCAGGGAAGGACAGCCCTACGAGCAGTACTTC	CASREGQPYEQYF
.	TRBJ2-2	12	TRBV11-3	TRBD2	TGTGCCAGCAGAAGCGGGAGCGGGGAGCTGTTTTTT	CASRSGSGELFF
.	TRBJ1-1	16	TRBV7-3	TRBD1	TGTGCCAGCAGCCACCCGGGACAGGGGGCGCGCACTGAAGCTTTCTTT	CASSHPGQGARTEAFF
.	TRBJ2-5	16	TRBV19	.	TGTGCCAGTAGTACGCCAGGGGAAAACTTAAAAGAGACCCAGTACTTC	CASSTPGENLKETQYF
once	TRBJ1-1	13	TRBV19	.	TGTGCCTCTGGCCACAGTAGAGGTACTGAAGCTTTCTTT	CASGHSRGTEAFF
once	TRBJ2-7	15	TRBV7-6	TRBD1	TGTGCCAGCAGCTCCCACAGGGGGCGCGGGTACGAGCAGTACTTC	CASSSHRGRGYEQYF
once	TRBJ1-1	16	TRBV3-1/TRBV3-2	.	TGTGCCAGCAGCCAAGATCGGGGGGGAAAAAACACTGAAGCTTTCTTT	CASSQDRGGKNTEAFF
.	TRBJ2-1	16	TRBV28	TRBD2	TGTGCCAGCAGTTACATAGCGGGGAACTCCTACAATGAGCAGTTCTTC	CASSYIAGNSYNEQFF
.	TRBJ1-2	13	TRBV29-1	TRBD1	TGCAGCGTCCGACAGGGAATTAACTATGGCTACACCTTC	CSVRQGINYGYTF
.	TRBJ1-5	15	TRBV19	.	TGTGCCAGTAGTATGGGGCAGCTTAGCAATCAGCCCCAGCATTTT	CASSMGQLSNQPQHF
.	TRBJ2-1	15	TRBV6-2/TRBV6-3	TRBD1	TGTGCCAGCAGTACGGACAGGGGGATTGGCGATGAGCAGTTCTTC	CASSTDRGIGDEQFF
.	TRBJ1-1	14	TRBV10-2	.	TGCGCCAGCAGTGAGCCGCCGACAGACACTGAAGCTTTCTTT	CASSEPPTDTEAFF
.	TRBJ2-7	15	TRBV5-1	TRBD1	TGCGCCAGCAGCTCTCCGGGACAGGTGACCTACGAGCAGTACTTC	CASSSPGQVTYEQYF
.	TRBJ1-1	15	TRBV5-4	TRBD1	TGTGCCAGCAGCTCACAGGGACAGACCTTCTCTGAAGCTTTCTTT	CASSSQGQTFSEAFF